The 13 T cell receptor beta chains reported below all come from one sample, sequenced in a study of shared clonotypes between healthy human individuals. Positive CCR7 selection of CD45RO-negative cells yielded the naive CD8 cells, and terminally differentiated effector memory CD45RA+ cells were excluded. The protocol was immunoSEQ multiplex PCR, while the TCRdb copy is restricted to in-frame clones and leaves out a portion. The sample holds hundreds of thousands of clones, about 95% seen once. Specimen: naive CD8+ T cells sorted from blood. Receptor source: a woman between 25 and 40 years old in good health.

Details on this clone: The sample contains more than one DNA sequence encoding this CDR3. The genes are TRBV7-9 and TRBJ1-1; the D gene is possibly TRBD1 (5 bases). The CDR3 sequence is 11 residues long. The germline gives CDR1 SEHNR, CDR2 FQNEAQ (reference sequence). V lost 5 bases, J lost 7 bases, and 8 bases lay in between. The chain's CDR3 is CASSPTGEAFF. DNA for the CDR3: TGTGCCAGCAGCCCCACAGGTGAAGCTTTCTTT. Full variable domain (rest looked up from reference TRBV7-9 and TRBJ1-1): DTGVSQNPRHKITKRGQNVTFRCDPISEHNRLYWYRQTLGQGPEFLTYFQNEAQLEKSRLLSDRFSAERPKGSFSTLEIQRTEQGDSAMYLCASSPTGEAFFGQGTRLTVV.

The chain couples TRBV4-2 to TRBJ2-7, with 7 bases matching TRBD1. The CDR3 has 15 amino acids. The V gene's germline CDR1 is LGHNA and CDR2 YNFKEQ. The junction had 7 bases not matched to a gene; V was cut back by 1 base and J by 4 bases. The CDR3 DNA reads TGTGCCAGCAGCCAAGGGGCGGCAGGGGGATACGAGCAGTACTTC. It is translated as CASSQGAAGGYEQYF.

CDR3 in amino acids: CASSLGTGVKNEQFF. The CDR3 region has the DNA TGTGCCAGCAGTTTAGGGACAGGGGTGAAAAATGAGCAGTTCTTC. The chain recombines TRBV27 with TRBJ2-1; TRBD1 aligns across 10 bases. The germline V gene has CDR1 MNHEY and CDR2 SMNVEV (reference sequence). V was pared by 2 bases and J by 7 bases, with 5 bases of the junction left unmatched. The CDR3 extends over 15 amino acids.

The rearrangement uses TRBV4-2 and TRBJ2-1; perhaps TRBD2 as D (6 bases). Trimming removed 3 bases from V and 0 bases from J, with 15 bases in between. The CDR3 loop spans 17 amino acids. Germline loops: CDR1 LGHNA, CDR2 YNFKEQ. Here the CDR3 DNA reads TGTGCCAGCAGCCAGGAGGGACGCCCGAGCTCCTACAATGAGCAGTTCTTC. As protein: CASSQEGRPSSYNEQFF.

The CDR3 loop is CANREPGEGEQYF. For the CDR3, the DNA is TGTGCCAACCGTGAGCCAGGGGAAGGCGAGCAGTACTTC. The rearrangement uses TRBV2 and TRBJ2-7, with D possibly matching TRBD1 (6 bases). The CDR3 length is 13 residues. Trimming stripped 10 bases from V and 6 bases from J, with 19 bases between. In germline, CDR1 is SNHLY, CDR2 FYNNEI.

This chain's CDR3 is CASSLRDRVGEKLFF. The CDR3 DNA follows: TGTGCCAGCAGTCTAAGGGACAGGGTGGGCGAAAAACTGTTTTTT. The chain is built from TRBV14 and TRBJ1-4, with 9 bases that match TRBD1. Germline CDR1 reads SGHDN; CDR2 reads FVKESK. The CDR3 contains 15 residues. V shed 6 bases, J shed 8 bases, and the junction held 10 bases outside the gene matches. Full variable domain (missing parts from reference TRBV14 and TRBJ1-4): EAGVTQFPSHSVIEKGQTVTLRCDPISGHDNLYWYRRVMGKEIKFLLHFVKESKQDESGMPNNRFLAERTGGTYSTLKVQPAELEDSGVYFCASSLRDRVGEKLFFGSGTQLSVL.

The rearrangement uses TRBV21-1 and TRBJ1-2; the table calls TRBD1, which could not be checked here. TRBV21-1 is noted as a pseudogene. This CDR3 is built from 16 residues. CDR3 sequence reads: CASSKEMAQRNYGYTF. In nucleotides, the CDR3 is TGTGCCAGCAGCAAAGAGATGGCACAGAGAAACTATGGCTACACCTTC.

The chain employs TRBV29-1 and TRBJ1-1; no definite D call. The length of the CDR3 is 11 residues. CDR1 is SQVTM and CDR2 is ANQGSEA in the germline V gene. V lost 4 bases to trimming and J lost 7 bases, with 10 bases between them. The CDR3 is CSVVSGYEAFF. Written as DNA, the CDR3 is TGCAGCGTTGTTTCTGGGTATGAAGCTTTCTTT.

This clone was recorded once. V is TRBV28 and J is TRBJ2-7, with TRBD2 matching over 10 bases. CDR1 MDHEN and CDR2 SYDVKM come from the germline V gene. With V trimmed by 2 bases and J by 3 bases, 4 bases remained unmatched. The CDR3 covers 15 residues. The CDR3 is CASSLPLAGVYEQYF. Here the CDR3 DNA reads TGTGCCAGCAGTTTACCCCTAGCGGGGGTCTACGAGCAGTACTTC.

J is TRBJ1-1 and V is TRBV28; D might be TRBD1 (5 bases). CDR3 length: 15 amino acids. Trimming pared 1 base from V and 5 bases from J, leaving 14 bases between. The germline CDR1 and CDR2 sequences are MDHEN and SYDVKM. In nucleotides, the CDR3 is TGTGCCAGCAGTTTATTCCTCCAGGGTAGGACTGAAGCTTTCTTT. It translates to CASSLFLQGRTEAFF.

As regards this clone: It is unclear where the CDR3 begins or ends on the DNA, so no DNA is shown, and the CDR3 is as TCRdb lists it. This chain links TRBV21-1 with TRBJ1-5; no DNA check was done on the table's D call, TRBD1. TRBV21-1 is listed as a pseudogene. Ends included, the CDR3 has 20 residues. The CDR3 loop reads CASSNLDWGQGANSNQPQHF.

This chain connects TRBV27 to TRBJ1-2; TRBD1 aligns across 10 bases. Germline CDR1 MNHEY, CDR2 SMNVEV (reference sequence). V lost 4 bases and J lost 7; bases outside the gene matches: 3. The CDR3 extends over 13 amino acids. Here the CDR3 reads CASSSGTGAGYTF. CDR3 coding DNA: TGTGCCAGCAGTTCAGGGACAGGGGCTGGCTACACCTTC.

Written as DNA, the CDR3 is TGCAGCGCCGAACCGGACAGGGCAGAAGCTTTCTTT. It yields the protein CSAEPDRAEAFF. The chain combines TRBV29-1 with TRBJ1-1, with 8 positions matching TRBD1. This CDR3 is built from 12 residues. CDR1 SQVTM and CDR2 ANQGSEA come from the germline V gene. V gave up 7 bases and J gave up 8 bases; unmatched junction bases: 9.